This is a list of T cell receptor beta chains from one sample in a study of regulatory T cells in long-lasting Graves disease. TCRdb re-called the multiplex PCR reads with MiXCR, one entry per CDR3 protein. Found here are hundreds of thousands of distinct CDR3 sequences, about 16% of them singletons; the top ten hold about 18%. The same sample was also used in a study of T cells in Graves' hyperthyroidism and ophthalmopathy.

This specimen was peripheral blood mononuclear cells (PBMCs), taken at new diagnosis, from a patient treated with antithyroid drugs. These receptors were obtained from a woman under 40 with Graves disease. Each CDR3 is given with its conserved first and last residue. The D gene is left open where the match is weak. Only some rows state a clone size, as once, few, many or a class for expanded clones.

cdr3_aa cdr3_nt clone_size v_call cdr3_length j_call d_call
CRGSPQGGFEQYF TGCAGGGGTTCTCCCCAGGGGGGTTTCGAGCAGTACTTC . TRBV3-1 13 TRBJ2-7 .
CASSQGQGRTDGYTF TGTGCCAGCAGCCAGGGACAGGGACGCACGGATGGCTACACCTTC . TRBV12-3/TRBV12-4 15 TRBJ1-2 TRBD1
CASSEEASGPYEQYF TGTGCCAGCAGTGAAGAGGCTAGCGGGCCCTACGAGCAGTACTTC many TRBV6-1 15 TRBJ2-7 TRBD2
CSAPKGAQAVSNQPQHF TGCAGTGCCCCGAAGGGGGCCCAGGCGGTCAGCAATCAGCCCCAGCATTTT many TRBV20-1 17 TRBJ1-5 TRBD1
CASPGQRTGELFF TGTGCCAGTCCGGGACAGAGAACCGGGGAGCTGTTTTTT few TRBV19 13 TRBJ2-2 TRBD1
CASSARAGGVRNNEQFF TGTGCCAGTAGTGCCCGAGCGGGGGGGGTAAGGAACAATGAGCAGTTCTTC . TRBV19 17 TRBJ2-1 TRBD2
CASRLTGGGAETQYF TGTGCCAGCAGACTGACAGGGGGCGGGGCGGAGACCCAGTACTTC many TRBV12-3/TRBV12-4 15 TRBJ2-5 TRBD1
CASSPRPGLADNEQFF TGTGCCAGCAGTCCGCGACCGGGACTAGCGGACAATGAGCAGTTCTTC many TRBV27 16 TRBJ2-1 TRBD2
CASSYGQGGNYGYTF TGTGCCAGCAGTTACGGACAGGGGGGAAACTATGGCTACACCTTC many TRBV6-2/TRBV6-3 15 TRBJ1-2 TRBD1
CASSSPQWTSGEQYF TGTGCCAGCAGCTCTCCTCAATGGACTAGCGGCGAGCAGTACTTC many TRBV28 15 TRBJ2-7 TRBD2
CASSPRTPNEQYF TGTGCCAGCAGTCCTCGGACCCCTAACGAGCAGTACTTC . TRBV12-3/TRBV12-4 13 TRBJ2-7 .
CASSRVQGLYEQYF TGCGCCAGCAGCCGAGTCCAGGGTCTCTACGAGCAGTACTTC . TRBV5-1 14 TRBJ2-7 .
CASSQWTSGIETQYF TGCGCCAGCAGCCAATGGACTAGCGGGATTGAGACCCAGTACTTC . TRBV5-1 15 TRBJ2-5 TRBD2
CASRQNLNTEAFF TGTGCCAGCAGACAGAACCTGAACACTGAAGCTTTCTTT many TRBV6-1 13 TRBJ1-1 .
CASSDRGFSYEQYF TGTGCCAGCAGTGACCGGGGGTTTTCCTACGAGCAGTACTTC . TRBV6-1 14 TRBJ2-7 .
CATSGEAGTEAFF TGTGCCACCAGTGGCGAAGCGGGGACTGAAGCTTTCTTT many TRBV24-1 13 TRBJ1-1 .
CASFLRGSSPLHF TGTGCCAGCTTTCTGAGGGGCAGTTCACCCCTCCACTTT few TRBV2 13 TRBJ1-6 .
CASSSKGTGGPTSYEQYF TGCGCCAGCAGCAGTAAAGGGACAGGGGGACCGACATCCTACGAGCAGTACTTC few TRBV5-1 18 TRBJ2-7 TRBD1
CASRILAGVVAFF TGTGCCAGCAGAATACTCGCAGGGGTGGTCGCTTTCTTT many TRBV28 13 TRBJ1-1 .
CASRAPGYGYTF TGTGCCAGCAGGGCCCCGGGATATGGCTACACCTTC many TRBV6-1 12 TRBJ1-2 .
CASSPRSGKGNNEQFF TGTGCCAGCAGCCCCCGTAGCGGGAAGGGAAACAATGAGCAGTTCTTC . TRBV9 16 TRBJ2-1 TRBD2
CASSPPGGSEKLFF TGTGCCAGCAGTCCTCCAGGGGGATCGGAAAAACTGTTTTTT few TRBV28 14 TRBJ1-4 TRBD1
CASSGDRGDNEQFF TGTGCCAGCAGCGGGGACAGGGGAGACAATGAGCAGTTCTTC many TRBV13 14 TRBJ2-1 TRBD1
CASGLPNTGELFF TGTGCCAGCGGGCTGCCGAACACCGGGGAGCTGTTTTTT many TRBV28 13 TRBJ2-2 .
CASSLLGMKTEAFF TGTGCCAGCAGCCTGCTAGGGATGAAGACTGAAGCTTTCTTT . TRBV5-1 14 TRBJ1-1 .
CASSSWEQGKWGTDTQYF TGTGCCAGCAGCTCCTGGGAACAGGGTAAATGGGGCACAGATACGCAGTATTTT many TRBV7-9 18 TRBJ2-3 .
CASSSLPASGYNEQFF TGTGCCAGCTCATCTCTCCCAGCTAGCGGATACAATGAGCAGTTCTTC . TRBV18 16 TRBJ2-1 TRBD2
CAGSLGVYGYTF TGTGCCGGCAGTTTAGGTGTTTATGGCTACACCTTC few TRBV12-3/TRBV12-4 12 TRBJ1-2 .
CASSPSGLAGGYEQYF TGTGCCAGCAGCCCCTCGGGACTAGCGGGGGGCTACGAGCAGTACTTC . TRBV5-6 16 TRBJ2-7 TRBD2
CASSVAGTSKETQYF TGTGCCAGCAGCGTAGCAGGAACTAGCAAAGAGACCCAGTACTTC few TRBV9 15 TRBJ2-5 .
CASSLRQAYEQYF TGTGCCAGCAGCCTCCGACAGGCCTACGAGCAGTACTTC many TRBV3-1 13 TRBJ2-7 .
CASSITSRDTGTGFRNRPQHF TGTGCCAGCAGTATTACTTCCCGCGATACCGGGACAGGGTTCCGAAATCGGCCCCAGCATTTT . TRBV27 21 TRBJ1-5 TRBD1
CASSIQSGGSYNEQFF TGTGCCAGTAGTATCCAATCGGGAGGTTCCTACAATGAGCAGTTCTTC few TRBV19 16 TRBJ2-1 TRBD2
CASSPQGTVINEKLFF TGCGCCAGCAGCCCTCAGGGAACGGTGATTAATGAAAAACTGTTTTTT . TRBV5-1 16 TRBJ1-4 .
CASTYSGVGGYTEAFF TGTGCCAGCACCTACTCGGGGGTTGGAGGGTACACTGAAGCTTTCTTT many TRBV27 16 TRBJ1-1 .
CASSFRGVRYEQYF TGTGCCAGCAGTTTCAGGGGTGTAAGGTACGAGCAGTACTTC many TRBV28 14 TRBJ2-7 .
CASSQGGLSGFNEQFF TGTGCCAGCAGCCAAGGGGGACTTTCGGGTTTCAATGAGCAGTTCTTC few TRBV11-2 16 TRBJ2-1 .
CASSLVVAGVGSGDTQYF TGTGCCAGCAGCTTGGTGGTAGCGGGAGTGGGCTCCGGGGATACGCAGTATTTT . TRBV5-4 18 TRBJ2-3 TRBD2
CSVQRYGELFF TGCAGCGTTCAGCGGTATGGGGAGCTGTTTTTT many TRBV29-1 11 TRBJ2-2 .
CATSRPGNDGSGANVLTF TGTGCCACCAGTCGGCCGGGGAACGATGGCTCTGGGGCCAACGTCCTGACTTTC few TRBV24-1 18 TRBJ2-6 .
CSVEWTGRDEQYF TGCAGCGTTGAATGGACAGGGCGAGACGAGCAGTACTTC many TRBV29-1 13 TRBJ2-7 TRBD1
CASSPTAERRGYGYTF TGTGCCAGCAGCCCAACGGCGGAGAGGCGAGGCTATGGCTACACCTTC once TRBV5-5 16 TRBJ1-2 .
CASAGVGQPQHF TGTGCCAGCGCAGGGGTGGGTCAGCCCCAGCATTTT many TRBV28 12 TRBJ1-5 .
CSVEGTGGGEQYF TGCAGCGTTGAGGGGACAGGGGGCGGCGAGCAGTACTTC many TRBV29-1 13 TRBJ2-7 TRBD1
CASRDQRSGGETQYF TGTGCCAGCAGAGACCAGCGGAGCGGGGGGGAGACCCAGTACTTC . TRBV2 15 TRBJ2-5 TRBD2
CASSSGQIVYGYTF TGTGCCAGCAGTTCGGGACAGATTGTGTATGGCTACACCTTC many TRBV28 14 TRBJ1-2 TRBD1
CASRIPGAMNTEAFF TGTGCCAGCAGGATCCCGGGGGCGATGAACACTGAAGCTTTCTTT many TRBV6-1 15 TRBJ1-1 .
CATRPTGNTIYF TGTGCCACCAGGCCGACTGGAAACACCATATATTTT few TRBV15 12 TRBJ1-3 .
CATSRRDSEETQYF TGTGCCACCAGCAGAAGGGACAGTGAAGAGACCCAGTACTTC . TRBV15 14 TRBJ2-5 TRBD1
CASSLDPTSGSYGGANVLTF TGTGCCAGCAGCTTGGACCCCACTAGCGGCTCCTATGGGGGGGCCAACGTCCTGACTTTC . TRBV5-4 20 TRBJ2-6 TRBD2
CASSLAGTAYSPLHF TGCGCCAGCAGCTTGGCCGGGACAGCGTATTCACCCCTCCACTTT many TRBV5-1 15 TRBJ1-6 TRBD1
CASSQEISTAGYTF TGTGCCAGCAGCCAAGAAATTTCGACAGCAGGCTACACCTTC many TRBV3-1 14 TRBJ1-2 .
CASSFYRDRETQYF TGTGCCAGCAGTTTTTATAGGGATCGGGAGACCCAGTACTTC few TRBV12-3/TRBV12-4 14 TRBJ2-5 .
CATSSGQLIGKLFF TGTGCCACCAGCAGCGGTCAGCTAATAGGAAAACTGTTTTTT . TRBV15 14 TRBJ1-4 .